Following are 29 T cell receptor beta chains from one sample sequenced in a study of cytomegalovirus exposure and HLA in healthy donors. PCR employed 60 Vbeta and 13 Jbeta primers. Assay used: immunoSEQ multiplex PCR; TCRdb lists only in-frame clones, some missing. Of about 200,000 clones in the sample, approximately 80% were seen once. Sequenced sample: PBMCs. The receptors originated from a girl aged 2-10 years in good health and CMV-seronegative.

This sequence joins TRBV27 and TRBJ2-2; unclear D gene. Germline lookup yields CDR1 MNHEY and CDR2 SMNVEV (reference sequence). The V end was cut by 5 bases, the J end by 7 bases, with 8 bases between. The CDR3 loop spans 12 amino acids. The CDR3 DNA reads TGTGCCAGCAGTCGTAGCATCGGGGAGCTGTTTTTT. Residues: CASSRSIGELFF.

The chain links TRBV6-1 to TRBJ2-7; 7 bases are a match to TRBD2. Germline assignment: CDR1 MNHNS and CDR2 SASEGT. Unmatched junction bases numbered 8, after V lost 7 bases and J lost 5 bases. The CDR3 contains 13 residues. CDR3 sequence: CASKTSPAHEQYF. The CDR3 DNA follows: TGTGCCAGCAAGACTAGCCCTGCCCACGAGCAGTACTTC.

This clone was seen more than once but under ten times. V usage is TRBV6-1 and J usage is TRBJ2-7; tentative D call: TRBD2 (5 bases). The V end was cut by 11 bases, the J end by 0 bases, with 14 bases between. The CDR3 extends over 13 amino acids. Germline lookup yields CDR1 MNHNS and CDR2 SASEGT. CDR3 DNA sequence: TGTGCCGGAACACGAGGGAGCTCCTACGAGCAGTACTTC. Encoded protein: CAGTRGSSYEQYF.

The CDR3 DNA is TGCGCCAGCAGCTATACAGGGGACACTGAAGCTTTCTTT. It specifies CASSYTGDTEAFF. This chain connects TRBV5-1 to TRBJ1-1, with 7 bases aligning to TRBD1. Germline values: CDR1 SGHRS, CDR2 YFSETQ. J was trimmed by 3 bases and V by 3 bases; bases with no gene match: 2. This CDR3 has 13 amino acids. The variable domain in full, with the rest retrieved from reference TRBV5-1 and TRBJ1-1, is KAGVTQTPRYLIKTRGQQVTLSCSPISGHRSVSWYQQTPGQGLQFLFEYFSETQRNKGNFPGRFSGRQFSNSRSEMNVSTLELGDSALYLCASSYTGDTEAFFGQGTRLTVV.

This rearrangement joins TRBV5-6 to TRBJ2-3; TRBD2 aligns across 15 bases. The J segment lost 4 bases and the V segment lost 4 bases, leaving 7 bases of the junction unmatched. The CDR3 extends over 17 amino acids. Per germline, CDR1 SGHDT and CDR2 YYEEEE. In DNA, the CDR3 is TGTGCCAGCAGCCCAAGGACTAGCGGGGGGGTCCCAGATACGCAGTATTTT. This translates into CASSPRTSGGVPDTQYF.

This clone has only a few counts. The J gene is TRBJ1-1, the V gene TRBV6-5, with a tentative D call TRBD1 (6 bases). Trimming removed 0 bases at V and 0 bases at J, with 11 bases between. This CDR3 contains 16 residues. Germline V gene lookup returns CDR1 MNHEY and CDR2 SVGAGI. CDR3 nucleotide sequence: TGTGCCAGCAGTTACTCGTCAGGACAGCTGAACACTGAAGCTTTCTTT. Its protein product is CASSYSSGQLNTEAFF.

This clone turned up a few times. The chain joins TRBV10-3 to TRBJ1-1; TRBD1 agrees at 8 bases. The J segment lost 0 bases and the V segment lost 6 bases, leaving 12 bases of the junction unmatched. The CDR3 runs to 17 residues. Germline lookup yields CDR1 ENHRY and CDR2 SYGVKD. The CDR3 loop reads CAISSGTGQGMNTEAFF. The CDR3 region has the DNA TGTGCCATCAGCTCCGGGACAGGTCAAGGCATGAACACTGAAGCTTTCTTT.

J is TRBJ2-5 and V is TRBV11-2; D perhaps matches TRBD1 (6 bases). Trimming cost V 1 base and J 4 bases, with 10 bases left between them. From germline, CDR1 is SGHAT and CDR2 FQNNGV. CDR3 length equals 14 residues. CDR3 DNA: TGTGCCAGCAGCTTAGCAGGGGTTCGAGAGACCCAGTACTTC. Protein sequence: CASSLAGVRETQYF.

Only one count was recorded for this clone. This chain uses TRBV6-5 with TRBJ2-7, with D maybe TRBD1 (5 bases). This CDR3 has 14 residues. V was cut by 5 bases and J by 0 bases, with 11 bases left in between. Germline CDR1 is MNHEY and CDR2 is SVGAGI. The CDR3 DNA reads as TGTGCCAGCAGTGCGTGGGGCGACTCCTACGAGCAGTACTTC. Translation gives CASSAWGDSYEQYF.

This clone occurred a few times. This sequence joins TRBV25-1 and TRBJ1-4; 11 nucleotides line up with TRBD1. Per the germline V gene, CDR1 is MGHDK and CDR2 is SYGVNS. The CDR3 has 16 residues. With 2 bases clipped from V and 10 bases from J, the junction kept 9 bases outside the gene matches. DNA of the CDR3: TGTGCCAGCAGTGAAGTTGGTCGGACAGGGGGCAGAAAACTGTTTTTT. Its protein product is CASSEVGRTGGRKLFF.

The chain recombines TRBV30 with TRBJ2-7, with TRBD2 matching over 8 bases. With V trimmed by 4 bases and J by 4 bases, 12 bases remained unmatched. The CDR3 runs to 15 residues. Germline V gene sequence: CDR1 GTSNPN, CDR2 SVGIG (reference sequence). CDR3 coding DNA: TGTGCCTGGAAAGAACCGGGACTAGGGGTTTACGAGCAGTACTTC. Translated: CAWKEPGLGVYEQYF.

This chain's CDR3 is CASSSGNQPQHF. In DNA form, the CDR3 reads TGTGCCAGCTCATCCGGGAATCAGCCCCAGCATTTT. This sequence joins TRBV18 and TRBJ1-5; unclear D gene. Trimming left V 5 bases short and J 4 bases short, with 6 bases between. Germline V CDR1 and CDR2: KGHSH, LQKENI. This CDR3 is 12 amino acids long.

The chain is built from TRBV19 and TRBJ1-5; 8 bases line up with TRBD1. The CDR3 extends over 15 amino acids. Unmatched junction bases numbered 6, after V lost 5 bases and J lost 3 bases. The germline V gene encodes CDR1 LNHDA and CDR2 SQIVND (reference sequence). In DNA form, the CDR3 reads TGTGCCAGTAGTTTTTCGGGACAGGTCAATCAGCCCCAGCATTTT. This encodes CASSFSGQVNQPQHF.

This clone was detected a few times. V and J are TRBV9 and TRBJ1-3, with D possibly TRBD1 on 5 matching bases. This CDR3 comprises 14 residues. Trimming shortened V by 2 bases and J by 2 bases, and 8 bases separated the two germline ends. CDR1 SGDLS and CDR2 YYNGEE come from the germline V gene. The CDR3 sequence: CASSVRVAGNTIYF. CDR3 sequence (DNA): TGTGCCAGCAGCGTCAGGGTGGCTGGAAACACCATATATTTT.

The chain links TRBV7-9 to TRBJ1-5, with D perhaps TRBD1 (6 bases). The V gene's germline CDR1 is SEHNR and CDR2 FQNEAQ (reference sequence). This CDR3 comprises 14 residues. Trimming shortened V by 5 bases and J by 3 bases, and 11 bases separated the two germline ends. The CDR3 DNA reads as TGTGCCAGCAGCGAGACAGGTCCCAATCAGCCCCAGCATTTT. It codes for CASSETGPNQPQHF.

V usage is TRBV7-9 and J usage is TRBJ2-7; D may be TRBD1 (6 bases). Per the germline V gene, CDR1 is SEHNR and CDR2 is FQNEAQ (reference sequence). CDR3 size: 14 residues. V was pared by 5 bases and J by 0 bases, with 11 bases between. CDR3 nucleotide sequence: TGTGCCAGCAGCCCAGGACAGCGCTCCTACGAGCAGTACTTC. This encodes CASSPGQRSYEQYF.

This clone has only one observation. The CDR3 loop reads CASSVEGRGWDEQYF. CDR3 bases: TGTGCCAGCAGCGTTGAAGGGAGGGGTTGGGACGAGCAGTACTTC. J is TRBJ2-7 and V is TRBV9; 7 bases are shared with TRBD2. The CDR3 loop spans 15 amino acids. Germline CDR1 and CDR2: SGDLS and YYNGEE. With 2 bases clipped from V and 5 bases from J, the junction kept 10 bases outside the gene matches.

This rearrangement joins TRBV28 to TRBJ2-4, with D perhaps matching TRBD1 (5 bases). Trimming removed 1 base from V and 9 bases from J, with 16 bases in between. The CDR3 consists of 15 residues. CDR1 MDHEN and CDR2 SYDVKM come from the germline V gene. CDR3 in DNA: TGTGCCAGCAGTTTATCTAGGGGCTCAGGTAGCATTCAGTACTTC. Its protein is CASSLSRGSGSIQYF.

V is TRBV10-1 and J is TRBJ2-3; D may be TRBD2 (6 bases). From germline, CDR1 is WNHNN and CDR2 SYGVQD (reference sequence). The CDR3 extends over 14 amino acids. V was clipped by 7 bases and J by 8 bases, with 19 bases between them. CDR3 sequence (DNA): TGCGCCAGCAATCAGGGTGGCCGGGAGAGTACGCAGTATTTT. This sequence encodes CASNQGGRESTQYF.

The chain carries TRBV10-3 and TRBJ1-2, with D possibly matching TRBD1 (5 bases). In germline, CDR1 is ENHRY, CDR2 SYGVKD. The length of the CDR3 is 13 residues. V was trimmed by 8 bases and J by 8 bases, leaving 18 bases between them. The DNA for the CDR3 is TGTGCCATCGGGGATGGAGGGGCGGGAGGCTACACCTTC. Translation gives CAIGDGGAGGYTF.

The rearrangement links TRBV27 to TRBJ1-4, with a weak D call TRBD1 (5 bases). V was cut by 5 bases and J by 7 bases, with 17 bases left in between. This CDR3 spans 15 amino acids. Germline loops: CDR1 MNHEY, CDR2 SMNVEV (reference sequence). This CDR3 is CASSRLQARGEKLFF. In DNA form, the CDR3 reads TGTGCCAGCAGTCGGCTTCAGGCAAGGGGTGAAAAACTGTTTTTT.

This chain uses TRBV9 with TRBJ1-2; D remains unclear. Deletions cut 0 bases from V and 5 bases from J, with 11 bases between. Germline values: CDR1 SGDLS, CDR2 YYNGEE. The CDR3 is 14 amino acids. The CDR3: CASSVVAEGYGYTF. For the CDR3, the DNA is TGTGCCAGCAGCGTAGTAGCGGAAGGGTATGGCTACACCTTC.

This chain joins TRBV18 and TRBJ1-5; D possibly corresponds to TRBD1 (6 bases). This CDR3 is 18 amino acids long. In germline, CDR1 is KGHSH, CDR2 LQKENI. V was trimmed by 3 bases and J by 6 bases, leaving 24 bases between them. CDR3 sequence: CASSPGAGSGTRGQPQHF. DNA for the CDR3: TGTGCCAGCTCACCCGGGGCTGGATCAGGGACACGGGGTCAGCCCCAGCATTTT.

The rearrangement links TRBV4-1 to TRBJ2-7; TRBD2 matches 7 bases. Trimming at V came to 4 bases and at J to 3 bases, leaving 6 bases not matched to a gene. The V gene's germline CDR1 is MGHRA and CDR2 YSYEKL. CDR3 length equals 14 residues. The CDR3, as DNA: TGCGCCAGCAGCCTGAGCGGGGAAAGCTACGAGCAGTACTTC. Translated: CASSLSGESYEQYF.

This clone was found once. The CDR3 nucleotides are TGTGCCAGCAGCCCACAGGGGTGGGATGAGCAGTTCTTC. Protein product: CASSPQGWDEQFF. The chain couples TRBV14 to TRBJ2-1; 7 positions agree with TRBD1. CDR3 size: 13 residues. Per germline, CDR1 SGHDN and CDR2 FVKESK. V gave up 4 bases and J gave up 8 bases; unmatched junction bases: 5.

The DNA for the CDR3 is TGCGCCAGCAGCTTGGGGGGGACAGAATGGAACGAGCAGTACTTC. Protein sequence: CASSLGGTEWNEQYF. V usage is TRBV5-1 and J usage is TRBJ2-7; 7 bases align to TRBD1. CDR1 is SGHRS and CDR2 is YFSETQ in the germline V gene. CDR3 length: 15 amino acids. After removal of 0 bases from V and 5 bases from J, the junction contained 8 bases not matched to a gene.

V is TRBV12-5 and J is TRBJ1-2; perhaps TRBD1 as D (6 bases). Germline assignment: CDR1 LGHNT and CDR2 FRNRAP. Trimming cost V 4 bases and J 3 bases, with 12 bases left between them. The CDR3 has 14 amino acids. As DNA, the CDR3 is TGTGCTAGTGGTTCGGGACATCCAGACTATGGCTACACCTTC. Its protein is CASGSGHPDYGYTF.

V and J are TRBV11-2 and TRBJ2-7; 9 positions match TRBD1. The CDR3 has 18 amino acids. V shed 0 bases, J shed 3 bases, and the junction held 12 bases outside the gene matches. The germline V gene encodes CDR1 SGHAT and CDR2 FQNNGV. The CDR3 DNA is TGTGCCAGCAGCTTAGACCATATGGGAGGACAGGGGATCTACGAGCAGTACTTC. Translated, it gives CASSLDHMGGQGIYEQYF. Full variable domain (rest looked up from reference TRBV11-2 and TRBJ2-7): EAGVAQSPRYKIIEKRQSVAFWCNPISGHATLYWYQQILGQGPKLLIQFQNNGVVDDSQLPKDRFSAERLKGVDSTLKIQPAKLEDSAVYLCASSLDHMGGQGIYEQYFGPGTRLTVT.

V is TRBV27 and J is TRBJ1-2; TRBD1 is a possible D gene (5 bases). This CDR3 has 12 amino acids. V lost 4 bases and J lost 6, with 9 bases in between. Germline V gives CDR1 MNHEY, CDR2 SMNVEV (reference sequence). The CDR3 sequence is CASSSWGDGYTF. For the CDR3, the DNA is TGTGCCAGCAGTTCTTGGGGGGATGGCTACACCTTC.